Below are 8 T cell receptor beta chains sequenced from a single sample in a study of blood T cell repertoires in COVID-19. Profiling relied on immunoSEQ multiplex PCR, and the TCRdb table lists in-frame clones only, not all of them. The table lists over 100,000 clones, about 79% of them singletons. The specimen was peripheral blood. The receptor set was obtained from a woman of 80 years or more with acute or convalescent COVID-19.

V and J are TRBV4-3 and TRBJ1-1; 7 positions match TRBD1. Germline CDR1 and CDR2: LGHNA and YSLEER. This CDR3 has 16 residues. Unmatched junction bases numbered 13, after V lost 4 bases and J lost 5 bases. The CDR3 DNA reads as TGCGCCAGCAGCCCCCAGGTACAGGGGTGGAATACTGAAGCTTTCTTT. Protein: CASSPQVQGWNTEAFF.

V is TRBV2 and J is TRBJ1-6, with 9 bases lining up with TRBD1. Germline assignment: CDR1 SNHLY and CDR2 FYNNEI. Trimming at V came to 2 bases and at J to 6 bases, leaving 5 bases not matched to a gene. CDR3 length equals 16 residues. CDR3 DNA sequence: TGTGCCAGCAGTGAAAACGGGGACAGGGCTAATTCACCCCTCCACTTT. It yields the protein CASSENGDRANSPLHF.

The V and J genes are TRBV19 and TRBJ1-6; TRBD1 matches 7 bases. The CDR3 extends over 15 amino acids. Germline loops: CDR1 LNHDA, CDR2 SQIVND (reference sequence). V shed 3 bases and J 9 bases; nucleotides not matched to a gene: 8. CDR3 sequence reads: CASSMIQGLGSPLHF. CDR3 coding DNA: TGTGCCAGTAGTATGATACAGGGGTTAGGTTCACCCCTCCACTTT.

A few counts support this clone. V is TRBV4-2 and J is TRBJ2-1; D gene uncertain. V shed 1 base and J shed 9 bases, with 10 bases lying between them. The length of the CDR3 is 13 residues. CDR1 is LGHNA and CDR2 is YNFKEQ in the germline V gene. The CDR3 coding sequence is TGTGCCAGCAGCCAAGTTCAGGATTTTGAGCAGTTCTTC. The encoded protein is CASSQVQDFEQFF.

This clone was found once. This chain uses TRBV5-1 with TRBJ1-4, with D perhaps matching TRBD1 (5 bases). V was cut by 1 base and J by 7 bases, with 17 bases left in between. Germline CDR1 reads SGHRS; CDR2 reads YFSETQ. The CDR3 loop spans 16 amino acids. CDR3 nucleotide sequence: TGCGCCAGCAGCTTGCCTGGTGGAGGGGCTATTGAAAAACTGTTTTTT. As protein: CASSLPGGGAIEKLFF.

This chain connects TRBV24-1 to TRBJ2-7; the match to TRBD2 covers 9 bases. Germline V gene lookup returns CDR1 KGHDR and CDR2 SFDVKD. The CDR3 covers 21 residues. Trimming took 1 base from V and 6 from J; bases not matched to a gene: 24. The CDR3 DNA is TGTGCCACCAGTGATTTCGGGATCATGGGGAAGTGGCGGGAGGGCCCGGGCGAGCAGTACTTC. Its translation is CATSDFGIMGKWREGPGEQYF.

This clone has a handful of counts. This chain connects TRBV2 to TRBJ1-5; weak D call: TRBD1 (5 bases). Germline V lookup: CDR1 SNHLY, CDR2 FYNNEI. Trimming pared 7 bases from V and 5 bases from J, leaving 12 bases between. The CDR3 length is 13 residues. CDR3 DNA sequence: TGTGCCAGCAACACCCGGGGGGATCAGCCCCAGCATTTT. Its protein product is CASNTRGDQPQHF.

This rearrangement joins TRBV18 to TRBJ2-3; D might be TRBD1 (5 bases). Germline V gene data show CDR1 as KGHSH and CDR2 as LQKENI. Trimming took 8 bases from V and 7 from J, leaving 19 bases between them. There are 14 residues in the CDR3. The CDR3 here is CASTDKGMMNTQYF. The CDR3, as DNA: TGTGCCAGCACCGACAAGGGGATGATGAATACGCAGTATTTT.